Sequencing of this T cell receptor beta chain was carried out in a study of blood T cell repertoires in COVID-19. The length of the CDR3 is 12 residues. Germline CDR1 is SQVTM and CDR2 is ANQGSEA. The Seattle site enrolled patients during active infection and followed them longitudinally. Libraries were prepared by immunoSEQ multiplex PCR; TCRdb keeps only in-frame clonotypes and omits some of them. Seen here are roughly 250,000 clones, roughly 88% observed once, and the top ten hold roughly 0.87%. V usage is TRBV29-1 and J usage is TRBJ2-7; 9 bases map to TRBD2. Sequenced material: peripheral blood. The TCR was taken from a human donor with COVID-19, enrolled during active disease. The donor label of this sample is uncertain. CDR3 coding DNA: TGCCGCGGGGGGGCGGGGAAGGACGAGCAGTACTTC. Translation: CRGGAGKDEQYF.